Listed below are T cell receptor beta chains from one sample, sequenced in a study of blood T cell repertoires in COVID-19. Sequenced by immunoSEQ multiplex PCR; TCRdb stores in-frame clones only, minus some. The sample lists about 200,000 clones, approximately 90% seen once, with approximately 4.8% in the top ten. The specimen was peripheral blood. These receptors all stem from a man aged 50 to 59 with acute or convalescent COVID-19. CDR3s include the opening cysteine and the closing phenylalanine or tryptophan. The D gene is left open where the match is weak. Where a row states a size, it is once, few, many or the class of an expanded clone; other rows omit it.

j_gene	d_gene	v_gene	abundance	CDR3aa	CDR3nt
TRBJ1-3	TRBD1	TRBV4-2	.	CASSRDQTGSAGNTIYF	TGTGCCAGCAGCCGTGATCAGACAGGGTCCGCTGGAAACACCATATATTTT
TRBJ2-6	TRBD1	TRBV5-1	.	CASSFQGVSSGANVLTF	TGCGCCAGCAGTTTTCAGGGGGTTAGCTCTGGGGCCAACGTCCTGACTTTC
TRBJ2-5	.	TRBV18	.	CASSRALETQYF	TGTGCCAGCTCACGGGCGCTGGAGACCCAGTACTTC
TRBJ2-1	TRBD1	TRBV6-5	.	CASSYRDRGDNEQFF	TGTGCCAGCAGTTATAGGGACAGGGGAGACAATGAGCAGTTCTTC
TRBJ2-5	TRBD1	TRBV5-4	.	CASSPGQETQYF	TGTGCCAGCAGCCCGGGACAGGAGACCCAGTACTTC
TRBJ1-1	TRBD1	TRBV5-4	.	CASTRTGKDTEAFF	TGTGCCAGCACCCGGACAGGGAAGGACACTGAAGCTTTCTTT
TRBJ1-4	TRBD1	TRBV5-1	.	CASSLGTGSDEKLFF	TGCGCCAGCAGCTTAGGGACAGGGTCGGATGAAAAACTGTTTTTT
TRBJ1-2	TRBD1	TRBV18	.	CASSAVGQPGQGYGYTF	TGTGCCAGCTCAGCCGTGGGACAGCCAGGGCAGGGATATGGCTACACCTTC
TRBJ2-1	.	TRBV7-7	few	CASSLEAGPRNEQFF	TGTGCCAGCAGCTTAGAGGCAGGGCCGCGGAATGAGCAGTTCTTC
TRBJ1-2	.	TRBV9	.	CASSPSAGSGYTF	TGTGCCAGCAGCCCCTCCGCGGGATCTGGCTACACCTTC
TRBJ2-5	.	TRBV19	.	CASSMGAPPKETQYF	TGTGCCAGTAGTATGGGGGCGCCCCCTAAAGAGACCCAGTACTTC
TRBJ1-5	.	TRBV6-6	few	CASSNRAGPQHF	TGTGCCAGCAGTAACCGAGCTGGGCCCCAGCATTTT
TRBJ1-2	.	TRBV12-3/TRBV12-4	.	CASSLLQGYGYTF	TGTGCCAGCAGTTTATTGCAGGGCTATGGCTACACCTTC
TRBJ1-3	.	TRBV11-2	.	CASSPHSGNTIYF	TGTGCCAGCAGCCCCCACTCTGGAAACACCATATATTTT
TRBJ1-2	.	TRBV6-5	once	CASSPHGQIYGYTF	TGTGCCAGCAGTCCCCATGGACAGATCTATGGCTACACCTTC
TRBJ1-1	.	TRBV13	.	CASSSTGNTEAFF	TGTGCCAGCTCGAGCACAGGGAACACTGAAGCTTTCTTT
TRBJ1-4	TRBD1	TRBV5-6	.	CASSRQGATGEKLFF	TGTGCCAGCAGCCGACAGGGGGCGACGGGGGAAAAACTGTTTTTT
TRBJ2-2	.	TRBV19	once	CASSLSNARRGNTGELFF	TGTGCCAGTAGCCTTTCAAATGCCCGGCGGGGCAATACCGGGGAGCTGTTTTTT
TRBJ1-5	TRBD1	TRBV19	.	CASADRVNQPQHF	TGTGCCAGTGCCGACAGGGTCAATCAGCCCCAGCATTTT
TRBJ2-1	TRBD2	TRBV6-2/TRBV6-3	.	CASSSGTRKFF	TGTGCCAGCAGCTCCGGGACTAGAAAGTTCTTC
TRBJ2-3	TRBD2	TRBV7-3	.	CASSARQRGTADTQYF	TGTGCCAGCAGCGCCCGTCAGCGGGGTACGGCAGATACGCAGTATTTT
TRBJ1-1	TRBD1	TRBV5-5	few	CASSLGTGAWNTEAFF	TGTGCCAGCAGCTTGGGGACAGGGGCCTGGAACACTGAAGCTTTCTTT
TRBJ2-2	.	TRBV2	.	CASSLRVADTGELFF	TGTGCCAGCAGTCTCAGGGTAGCGGACACCGGGGAGCTGTTTTTT
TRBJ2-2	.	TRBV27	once	CASSLLSREYTGELFF	TGTGCCAGCAGTTTATTGAGCCGGGAATACACCGGGGAGCTGTTTTTT
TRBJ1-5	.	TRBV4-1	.	CASSPTGVGQPQHF	TGCGCCAGCAGCCCCACGGGGGTTGGTCAGCCCCAGCATTTT
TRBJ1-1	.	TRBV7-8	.	CASSLVQGTNTEAFF	TGTGCCAGCAGCTTAGTTCAGGGTACGAACACTGAAGCTTTCTTT
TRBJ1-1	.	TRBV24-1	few	CATSITWGSEAFF	TGTGCCACCAGTATAACATGGGGCTCCGAAGCTTTCTTT
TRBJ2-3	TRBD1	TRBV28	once	CASSLAGTGGPDTQYF	TGTGCCAGCAGTTTAGCAGGTACAGGGGGTCCAGATACGCAGTATTTT
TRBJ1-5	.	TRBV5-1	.	CASSLGSLGRGNQPQHF	TGCGCCAGCAGCTTGGGTAGCCTAGGTCGGGGCAATCAGCCCCAGCATTTT
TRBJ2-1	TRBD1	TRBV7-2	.	CASSRDRVNEQFF	TGTGCCAGCAGCCGAGACAGGGTCAATGAGCAGTTCTTC
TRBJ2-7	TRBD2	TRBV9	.	CASSAGGFYEQYF	TGTGCCAGCAGCGCGGGAGGGTTCTACGAGCAGTACTTC
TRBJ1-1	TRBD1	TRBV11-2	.	CASKLGQGNTEAFF	TGTGCCAGCAAGCTCGGACAGGGGAACACTGAAGCTTTCTTT
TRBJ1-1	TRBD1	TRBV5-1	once	CASSFRQGVTFF	TGCGCCAGCAGCTTCAGACAGGGCGTCACTTTCTTT
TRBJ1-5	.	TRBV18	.	CASSPPGALYQPQHF	TGTGCCAGCTCACCACCGGGGGCCCTCTATCAGCCCCAGCATTTT
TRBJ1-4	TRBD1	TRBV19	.	CASSMSNRGLPNEKLFF	TGTGCCAGTAGTATGTCAAACAGGGGGCTACCTAATGAAAAACTGTTTTTT
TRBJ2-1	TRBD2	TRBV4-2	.	CASSQGSGLADNEQFF	TGTGCCAGCAGCCAAGGTTCGGGACTAGCCGACAATGAGCAGTTCTTC
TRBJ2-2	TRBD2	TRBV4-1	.	CASSLPAGGAGELFF	TGCGCCAGCAGCCTCCCAGCGGGGGGTGCCGGGGAGCTGTTTTTT
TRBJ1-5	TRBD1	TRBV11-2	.	CASSLGDRKYQPQHF	TGTGCCAGCAGCTTGGGGGACAGAAAGTATCAGCCCCAGCATTTT
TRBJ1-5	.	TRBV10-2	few	CASSERGSVNQPQHF	TGCGCCAGCAGTGAAAGGGGTTCGGTCAATCAGCCCCAGCATTTT
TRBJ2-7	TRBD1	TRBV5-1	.	CASSIGNRGSYEQYF	TGCGCCAGCAGCATAGGAAACAGGGGATCCTACGAGCAGTACTTC
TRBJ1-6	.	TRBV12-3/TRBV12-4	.	CASSLELASPLHF	TGTGCCAGCAGTTTAGAGCTAGCTTCACCCCTCCACTTT
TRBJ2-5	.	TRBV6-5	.	CASSWRAGETQYF	TGTGCCAGCAGTTGGAGGGCGGGGGAGACCCAGTACTTC
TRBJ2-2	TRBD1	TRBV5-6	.	CASSKDRGQDTGELFF	TGTGCCAGCAGTAAGGACAGGGGGCAGGACACCGGGGAGCTGTTTTTT
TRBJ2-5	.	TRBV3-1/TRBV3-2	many	CASSLDLTGGGETQYF	TGTGCCAGCAGCCTCGACCTGACGGGGGGCGGGGAGACCCAGTACTTC
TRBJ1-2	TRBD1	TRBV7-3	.	CASSFKGAGGYTF	TGTGCCAGCAGCTTCAAGGGGGCGGGAGGCTACACCTTC
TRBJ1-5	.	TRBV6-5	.	CASRPGRVLNQPQHF	TGTGCCAGCCGCCCCGGCAGGGTCCTTAATCAGCCCCAGCATTTT
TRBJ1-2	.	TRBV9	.	CASSVGNRGGTVGYTF	TGTGCCAGCAGCGTAGGAAATCGTGGGGGGACCGTAGGCTACACCTTC
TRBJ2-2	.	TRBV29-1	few	CSVDILVTGELFF	TGCAGCGTTGATATACTGGTCACCGGGGAGCTGTTTTTT
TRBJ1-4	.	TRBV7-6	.	CASSLSGSTNEKLFF	TGTGCCAGCAGCTTAAGTGGCTCAACTAATGAAAAACTGTTTTTT
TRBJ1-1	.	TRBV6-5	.	CASSPPGGNTEAFF	TGTGCCAGCAGTCCCCCCGGAGGAAACACTGAAGCTTTCTTT
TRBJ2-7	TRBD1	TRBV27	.	CASSFGSDRGQSSYEQYF	TGTGCCAGCAGTTTCGGGTCCGACAGGGGGCAGAGCTCCTACGAGCAGTACTTC
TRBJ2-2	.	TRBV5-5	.	CASSLVQGVGELFF	TGTGCCAGCAGCTTGGTACAGGGTGTCGGGGAGCTGTTTTTT
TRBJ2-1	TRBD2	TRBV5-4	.	CASSPRAGGPYNEQFF	TGTGCCAGCAGTCCTCGGGCGGGGGGTCCCTACAATGAGCAGTTCTTC
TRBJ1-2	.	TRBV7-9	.	CASSLATGNYTF	TGTGCCAGCAGCTTAGCAACCGGGAACTACACCTTC
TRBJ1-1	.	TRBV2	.	CASSHSGVGAFDTEAFF	TGTGCCAGCAGTCACTCAGGGGTGGGGGCGTTCGACACTGAAGCTTTCTTT
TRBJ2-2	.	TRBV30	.	CAWRPNSGELFF	TGTGCCTGGAGGCCGAACAGCGGGGAGCTGTTTTTT
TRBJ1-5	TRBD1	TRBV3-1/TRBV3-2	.	CASSLGQGSQPQHF	TGTGCCAGCAGCCTCGGACAGGGTAGTCAGCCCCAGCATTTT
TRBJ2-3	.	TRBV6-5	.	CASSQSPDYTDTQYF	TGTGCCAGCAGCCAGTCCCCGGACTACACAGATACGCAGTATTTT
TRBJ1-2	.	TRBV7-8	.	CASSDGSGVTYGYTF	TGTGCCAGCAGCGACGGGTCAGGGGTCACCTATGGCTACACCTTC
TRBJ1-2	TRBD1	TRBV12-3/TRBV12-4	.	CASSLGQGYGYTF	TGTGCCAGCAGCCTGGGACAGGGGTATGGCTACACCTTC